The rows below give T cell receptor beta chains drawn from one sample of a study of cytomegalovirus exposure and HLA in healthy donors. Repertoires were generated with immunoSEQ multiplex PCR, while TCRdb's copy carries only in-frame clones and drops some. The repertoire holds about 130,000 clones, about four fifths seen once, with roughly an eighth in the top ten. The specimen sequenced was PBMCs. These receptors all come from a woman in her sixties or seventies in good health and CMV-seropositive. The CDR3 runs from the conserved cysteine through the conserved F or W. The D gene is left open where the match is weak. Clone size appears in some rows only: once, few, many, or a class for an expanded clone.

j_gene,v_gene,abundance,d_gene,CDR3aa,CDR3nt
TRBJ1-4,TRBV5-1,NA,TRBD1,CASSLAGTGANEKLFF,TGCGCCAGCAGCTTGGCTGGGACAGGGGCTAATGAAAAACTGTTTTTT
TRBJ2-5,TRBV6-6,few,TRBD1,CASSRDRGGRETQYF,TGTGCCAGCAGCCGGGACAGGGGGGGACGAGAGACCCAGTACTTC
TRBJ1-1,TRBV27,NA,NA,CASSSIRNTEAFF,TGTGCCAGCAGTTCGATCAGAAACACTGAAGCTTTCTTT
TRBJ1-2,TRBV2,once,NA,CASTLNYGYTF,TGTGCCAGCACCCTTAACTATGGCTACACCTTC
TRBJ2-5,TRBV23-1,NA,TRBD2,CASSLTGGGGRCEETQYF,TGCGCCAGCAGTCTCACGGGGGGGGGAGGACGGTGTGAAGAGACCCAGTACTTC
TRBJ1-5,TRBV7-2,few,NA,CASSLARSGVEPQHF,TGTGCCAGCAGCTTAGCGCGGTCAGGGGTCGAACCCCAGCATTTT
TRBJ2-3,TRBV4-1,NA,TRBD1,CASSRGQGRNVTQYF,TGCGCCAGCAGCCGTGGACAGGGACGTAATGTTACGCAGTATTTT
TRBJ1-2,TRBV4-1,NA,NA,CASSQERERRGYGYTF,TGCGCCAGCAGCCAAGAACGGGAGAGGAGGGGCTATGGCTACACCTTC
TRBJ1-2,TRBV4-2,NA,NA,CASSPGAGAYGYTF,TGTGCCAGCAGCCCCGGGGCAGGGGCCTATGGCTACACCTTC
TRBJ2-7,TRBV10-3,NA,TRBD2,CASARDYYEQYF,TGTGCCAGCGCCCGGGACTACTACGAGCAGTACTTC
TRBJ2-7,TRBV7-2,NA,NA,CASSQNGGGASYEQYF,TGTGCCAGCAGCCAAAACGGAGGGGGCGCGTCCTACGAGCAGTACTTC
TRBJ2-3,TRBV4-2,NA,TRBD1,CASSRDRHTDTQYF,TGTGCCAGCAGCCGGGACAGGCATACAGATACGCAGTATTTT
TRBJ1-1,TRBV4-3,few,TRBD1,CASSPGQGALNTEAFF,TGCGCCAGCAGCCCCGGACAGGGGGCTTTAAACACTGAAGCTTTCTTT
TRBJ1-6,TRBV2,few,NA,CASRSSQGLMYNSPLHF,TGTGCCAGCAGATCGTCCCAGGGGTTAATGTATAATTCACCCCTCCACTTT
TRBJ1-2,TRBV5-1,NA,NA,CASSFRENYGYTF,TGCGCCAGCAGCTTTAGAGAGAACTATGGCTACACCTTC
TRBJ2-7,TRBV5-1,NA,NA,CASSLELGGGYEQYF,TGCGCCAGCAGCTTGGAACTTGGGGGCGGGTACGAGCAGTACTTC
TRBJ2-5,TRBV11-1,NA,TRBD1,CASSYGQGAETQYF,TGTGCCAGCAGCTACGGACAGGGGGCAGAGACCCAGTACTTC
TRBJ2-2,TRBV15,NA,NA,CATSRDGLAANTGELFF,TGTGCCACCAGCAGAGATGGGTTAGCCGCGAACACCGGGGAGCTGTTTTTT
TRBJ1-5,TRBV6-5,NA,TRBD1,CASSRQGYSNQPQHF,TGTGCCAGCAGTCGACAGGGGTATAGCAATCAGCCCCAGCATTTT